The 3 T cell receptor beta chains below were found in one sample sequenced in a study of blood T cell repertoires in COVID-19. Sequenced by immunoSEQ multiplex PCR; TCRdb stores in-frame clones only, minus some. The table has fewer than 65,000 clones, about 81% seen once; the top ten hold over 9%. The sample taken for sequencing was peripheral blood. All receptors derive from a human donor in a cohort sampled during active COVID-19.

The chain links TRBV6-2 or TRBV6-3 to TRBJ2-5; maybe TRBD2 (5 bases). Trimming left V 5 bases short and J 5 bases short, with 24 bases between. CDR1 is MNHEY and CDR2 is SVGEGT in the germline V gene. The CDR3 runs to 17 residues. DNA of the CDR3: TGTGCCAGCAGTCCCCTCCCGGGGTTGGGATCGGGCGAGACCCAGTACTTC. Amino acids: CASSPLPGLGSGETQYF.

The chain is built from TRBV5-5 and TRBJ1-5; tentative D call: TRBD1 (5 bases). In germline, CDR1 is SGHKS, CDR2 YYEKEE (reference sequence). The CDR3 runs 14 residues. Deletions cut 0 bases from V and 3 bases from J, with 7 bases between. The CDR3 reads CASSLEGDNQPQHF. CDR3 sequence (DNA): TGTGCCAGCAGCTTGGAAGGGGACAATCAGCCCCAGCATTTT.

DNA of the CDR3: TGCAGCGTTGAAGATCCACAGGGGATTATAGAGACCCAGTACTTC. Its translation: CSVEDPQGIIETQYF. The V and J genes are TRBV29-1 and TRBJ2-5; 7 bases match TRBD1. The CDR3 loop spans 15 amino acids. V shed 0 bases, J shed 4 bases, and the junction held 8 bases outside the gene matches. Looked up from germline, CDR1 is SQVTM and CDR2 is ANQGSEA.